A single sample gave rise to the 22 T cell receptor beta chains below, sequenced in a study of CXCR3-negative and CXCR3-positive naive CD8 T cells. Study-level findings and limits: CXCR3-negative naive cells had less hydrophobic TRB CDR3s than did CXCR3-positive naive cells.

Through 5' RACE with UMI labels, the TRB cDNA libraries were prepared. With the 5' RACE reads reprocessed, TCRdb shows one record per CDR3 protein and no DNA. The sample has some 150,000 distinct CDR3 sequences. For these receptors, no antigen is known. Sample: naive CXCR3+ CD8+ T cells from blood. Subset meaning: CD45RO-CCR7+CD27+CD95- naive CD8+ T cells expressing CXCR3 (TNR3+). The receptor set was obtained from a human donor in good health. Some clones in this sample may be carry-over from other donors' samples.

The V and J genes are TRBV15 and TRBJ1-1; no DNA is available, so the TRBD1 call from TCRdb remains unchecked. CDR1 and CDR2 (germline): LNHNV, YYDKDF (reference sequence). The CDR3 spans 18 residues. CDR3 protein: CATSRDGWPGTANTEAFF.

The CDR3 loop is CSASSRSMNIQYF. The V call is TRBV20-1, the J call TRBJ2-4; TCRdb calls TRBD1, which cannot be checked without DNA. This CDR3 region has 13 residues. CDR1 is DFQATT and CDR2 is SNEGSKA in the germline V gene (reference sequence).

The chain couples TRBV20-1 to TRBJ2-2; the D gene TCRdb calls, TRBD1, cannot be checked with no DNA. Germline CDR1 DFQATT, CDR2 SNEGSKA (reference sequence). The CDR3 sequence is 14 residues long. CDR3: CSAFDRESVGELFF.

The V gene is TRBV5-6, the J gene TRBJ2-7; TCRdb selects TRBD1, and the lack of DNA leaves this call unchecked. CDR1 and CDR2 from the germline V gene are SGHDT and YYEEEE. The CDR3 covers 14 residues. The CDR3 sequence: CASSFGTRSYEQYF.

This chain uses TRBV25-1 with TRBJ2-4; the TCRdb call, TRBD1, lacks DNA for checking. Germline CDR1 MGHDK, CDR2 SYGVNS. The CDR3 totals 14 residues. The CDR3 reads CASRSPGQGNIQYF.

This CDR3 is CASHGTGNTEAFF. The chain carries TRBV6-2 or TRBV6-3 and TRBJ1-1; the TCRdb call, TRBD1, lacks DNA for checking. The germline V gene has CDR1 MNHEY and CDR2 SVGEGT. The CDR3 is 13 residues long.

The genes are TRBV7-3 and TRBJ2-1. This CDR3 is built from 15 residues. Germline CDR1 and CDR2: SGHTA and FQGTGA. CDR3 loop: CASSTGSGTYNEQFF.

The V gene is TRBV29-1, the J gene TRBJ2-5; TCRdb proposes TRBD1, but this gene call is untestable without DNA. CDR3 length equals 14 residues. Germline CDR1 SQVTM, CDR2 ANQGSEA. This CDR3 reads CSVPGTEIFQTQYF.

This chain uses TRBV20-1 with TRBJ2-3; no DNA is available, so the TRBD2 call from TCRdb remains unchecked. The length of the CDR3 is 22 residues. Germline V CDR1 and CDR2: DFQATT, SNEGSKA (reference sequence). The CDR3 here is CSARDLTSGEGASGGAVNTQYF.

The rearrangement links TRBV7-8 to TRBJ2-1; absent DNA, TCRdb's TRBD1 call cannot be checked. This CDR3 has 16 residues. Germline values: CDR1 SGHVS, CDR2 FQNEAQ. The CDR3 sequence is CASRLQGESSYNEQFF.

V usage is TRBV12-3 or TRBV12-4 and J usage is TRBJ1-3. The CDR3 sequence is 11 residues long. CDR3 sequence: CASSLGPTIYF.

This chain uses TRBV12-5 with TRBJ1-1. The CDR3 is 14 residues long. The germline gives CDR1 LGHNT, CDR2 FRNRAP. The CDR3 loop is CASGRVGGVPEAFF.

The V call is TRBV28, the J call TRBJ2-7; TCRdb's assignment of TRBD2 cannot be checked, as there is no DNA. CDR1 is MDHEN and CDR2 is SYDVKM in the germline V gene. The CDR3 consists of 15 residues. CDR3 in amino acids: CASRELGSKSYEQYF.

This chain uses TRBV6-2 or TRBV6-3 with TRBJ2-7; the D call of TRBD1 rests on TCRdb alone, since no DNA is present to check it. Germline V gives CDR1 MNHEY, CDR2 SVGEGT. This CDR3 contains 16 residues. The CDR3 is CASSYSRDTLTYEQYF.

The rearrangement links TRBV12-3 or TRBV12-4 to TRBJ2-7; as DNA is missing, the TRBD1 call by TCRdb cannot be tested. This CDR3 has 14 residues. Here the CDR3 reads CASRQTGSKDEQYF.

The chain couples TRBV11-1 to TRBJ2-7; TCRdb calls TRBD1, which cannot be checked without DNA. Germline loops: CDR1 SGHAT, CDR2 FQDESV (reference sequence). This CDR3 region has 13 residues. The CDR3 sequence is CASSTGGDYEQYF. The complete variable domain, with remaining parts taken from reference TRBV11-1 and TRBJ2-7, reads EAEVAQSPRYKITEKSQAVAFWCDPISGHATLYWYRQILGQGPELLVQFQDESVVDDSQLPKDRFSAERLKGVDSTLKIQPAELGDSAMYLCASSTGGDYEQYFGPGTRLTVT.

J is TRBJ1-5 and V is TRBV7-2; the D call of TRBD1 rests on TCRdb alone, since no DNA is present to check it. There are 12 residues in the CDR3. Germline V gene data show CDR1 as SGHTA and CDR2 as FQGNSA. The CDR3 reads CASSFERGPQHF.

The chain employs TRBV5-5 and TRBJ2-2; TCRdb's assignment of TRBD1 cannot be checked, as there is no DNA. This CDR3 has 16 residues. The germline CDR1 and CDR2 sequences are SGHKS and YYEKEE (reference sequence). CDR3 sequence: CASSLGGGAPTGELFF.

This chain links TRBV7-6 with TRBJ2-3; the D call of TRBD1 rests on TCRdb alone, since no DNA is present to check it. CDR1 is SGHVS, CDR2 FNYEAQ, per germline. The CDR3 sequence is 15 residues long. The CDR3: CASRPGTGSADTQYF.

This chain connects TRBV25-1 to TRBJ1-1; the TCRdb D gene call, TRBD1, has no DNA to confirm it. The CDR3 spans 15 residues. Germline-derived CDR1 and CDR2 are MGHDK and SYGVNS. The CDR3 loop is CASSEGAGGFPEAFF.

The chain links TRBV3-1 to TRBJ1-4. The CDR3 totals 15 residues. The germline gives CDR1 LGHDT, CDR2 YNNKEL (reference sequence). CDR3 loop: CASSPEGFLDEKLFF.

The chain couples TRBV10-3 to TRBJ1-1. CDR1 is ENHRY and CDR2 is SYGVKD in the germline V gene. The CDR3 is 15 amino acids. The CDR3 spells CAISDSGTADTEAFF.